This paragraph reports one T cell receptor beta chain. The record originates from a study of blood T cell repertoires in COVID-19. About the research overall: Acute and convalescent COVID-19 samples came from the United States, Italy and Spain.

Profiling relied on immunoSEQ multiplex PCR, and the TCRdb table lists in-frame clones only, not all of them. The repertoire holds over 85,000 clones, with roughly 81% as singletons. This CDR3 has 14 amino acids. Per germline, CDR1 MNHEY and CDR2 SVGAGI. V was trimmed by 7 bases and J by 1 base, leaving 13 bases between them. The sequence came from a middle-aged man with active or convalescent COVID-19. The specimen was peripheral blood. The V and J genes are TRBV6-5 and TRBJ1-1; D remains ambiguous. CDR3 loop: CASTSNRGNTEAFF. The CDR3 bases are TGTGCCAGCACTTCAAACCGGGGGAACACTGAAGCTTTCTTT.